Shown below are 23 T cell receptor beta chains from a single sample sequenced in a study of T cells in women clearing cervical HPV infection. The method was immunoSEQ multiplex PCR; TCRdb's version includes in-frame clones alone and lacks a portion of them. This sample contains tens of thousands of clones. Input material: blood buffy coat. These receptors originate from a woman between 18 and 70 years old with a cervical HPV16 infection that either progressed to CIN3+ or cleared (not recorded which).

The sequenced part of the CDR3 DNA is TGTGCCAGTAGGTTTGGGACTAGCACAGATACG. Translated, it gives CASRFGTSTDT. The full-length CDR3 reads as CASRFGTSTDTQYF. The V and J genes are TRBV19 and TRBJ2-3, with a possible D match to TRBD2 (6 bases). The read ends 3 residues early relative to the CDR3; the germline J gene fills the gap. Trimming removed 6 bases from V and 0 bases from J, with 10 bases in between. Germline CDR1 and CDR2: LNHDA and SQIVND (reference sequence). The CDR3 sequence is 14 residues long.

About this clone itself: The read terminates 3 residues before the CDR3 end, so the remaining end is supplied by the germline J gene. This chain links TRBV20-1 with TRBJ1-1; the D is unclear. Trimming left V 6 bases short and J 7 bases short, with 12 bases between. Per the germline V gene, CDR1 is DFQATT and CDR2 is SNEGSKA (reference sequence). CDR3 length: 11 amino acids. Partial CDR3 DNA: TGCAGTGCCCGACAAACCTTTGAA. The encoded protein is CSARQTFE. The entire CDR3 is CSARQTFEAFF.

As regards this clone: With the read ending 3 residues before the CDR3 end, the germline J gene is used to fill in that end. The rearrangement links TRBV30 to TRBJ2-1; D is perhaps TRBD1 (6 bases). Germline lookup yields CDR1 GTSNPN and CDR2 SVGIG (reference sequence). The CDR3 consists of 16 residues. The ends were cut back, 3 bases at V and 1 base at J, with 16 bases in the middle. The CDR3 protein is CAWRGTNRRSYNEQFF. The sequenced part of the CDR3 DNA is TGTGCCTGGAGAGGGACAAACCGGAGGTCCTACAATGAG.

The CDR3 region is CASQGSLDGEQYF. CDR3 DNA (partial): TGTGCCAGCCAGGGGTCTTTGGATGGCGAG. V and J are TRBV7-6 and TRBJ2-7; D is perhaps TRBD1 (6 bases). The read falls 3 residues short of the CDR3 end, and the missing part is taken from the germline J gene. The CDR3 contains 13 residues. The germline CDR1 and CDR2 sequences are SGHVS and FNYEAQ. V was pared by 8 bases and J by 6 bases, with 17 bases between.

Remarks on this clone: Read data end 3 residues before the CDR3 end; the end is taken from the germline J gene. The chain links TRBV7-8 to TRBJ1-3; 7 nucleotides agree with TRBD1. Germline trimming cut 5 bases from V and 2 bases from J; bases unmatched to any gene: 3. Germline CDR1 reads SGHVS; CDR2 reads FQNEAQ. The CDR3 spans 14 residues. The CDR3 sequence: CASSLRGAGNTIYF. The sequenced part of the CDR3 DNA is TGTGCCAGCAGCCTCAGGGGGGCTGGAAACACC. Supplemented by reference TRBV7-8 and TRBJ1-3, the full variable domain reads GAGVSQSPRYKVAKRGQDVALRCDPISGHVSLFWYQQALGQGPEFLTYFQNEAQLDKSGLPSDRFFAERPEGSVSTLKIQRTQQEDSAVYLCASSLRGAGNTIYFGEGSWLTVV.

A remark on this clone: Sequencing ends 3 residues short of the CDR3 end; the germline J gene provides the rest. The chain has TRBV4-2 and TRBJ2-2; the match to TRBD2 covers 8 bases. CDR3 length: 15 residues. After removal of 0 bases from V and 7 bases from J, the junction contained 4 bases not matched to a gene. From germline, CDR1 is LGHNA and CDR2 YNFKEQ. The CDR3 bases that were read are TGTGCCAGCAGCCAAGACGGGGGGGAGTACGGGGAG. It specifies CASSQDGGEYGE. The CDR3 in its entirety is CASSQDGGEYGELFF.

Turning to this clone: Coverage ceases 3 residues before the CDR3 finishes, and the germline J gene fills in the end. The gene calls are TRBV7-9 and TRBJ1-2, with 7 bases lining up with TRBD1. This CDR3 contains 12 residues. CDR1 SEHNR and CDR2 FQNEAQ come from the germline V gene (reference sequence). The CDR3 reads CASSLTGVGYTF. The CDR3 bases that were read are TGTGCCAGCAGCTTAACAGGGGTCGGC. Full variable domain (missing parts from reference TRBV7-9 and TRBJ1-2): DTGVSQNPRHKITKRGQNVTFRCDPISEHNRLYWYRQTLGQGPEFLTYFQNEAQLEKSRLLSDRFSAERPKGSFSTLEIQRTEQGDSAMYLCASSLTGVGYTFGSGTRLTVV.

Details on this clone: The missing CDR3 end, 3 residues past where the read stops, is filled in from the germline J gene. The gene calls are TRBV20-1 and TRBJ2-3, with D perhaps matching TRBD2 (6 bases). The germline V gene encodes CDR1 DFQATT and CDR2 SNEGSKA (reference sequence). Trimming removed 1 base from V and 2 bases from J, with 16 bases in between. This CDR3 region has 16 residues. CDR3 protein: CSARVGGNPFTDTQYF. The part of the CDR3 DNA that was read is TGCAGTGCTAGAGTTGGCGGGAACCCTTTCACAGATACG.

As to this clone: With the read ending 3 residues before the CDR3 end, the germline J gene is used to fill in that end. The J gene is TRBJ1-5, the V gene TRBV6-2 or TRBV6-3; D perhaps matches TRBD1 (6 bases). Deletions cut 6 bases from V and 9 bases from J, with 18 bases between. This CDR3 comprises 14 residues. Germline CDR1 MNHEY, CDR2 SVGEGT. The CDR3 here is CASSPNGGRRPQHF. The covered CDR3 bases are TGTGCCAGCAGCCCGAATGGGGGCCGAAGGCCC.

Details on this clone: The missing CDR3 end, 3 residues past where the read stops, is filled in from the germline J gene. The chain carries TRBV28 and TRBJ2-7; possible D gene TRBD2, 5 bases. Looked up from germline, CDR1 is MDHEN and CDR2 is SYDVKM. The germline V and J ends were trimmed by 2 bases and 5 bases, with 16 bases remaining between them. The CDR3 is 15 amino acids. The CDR3 DNA, read in part, is TGTGCCAGCAGTTTAAACCCCGGGGTGGGCGACGAG. Its translation: CASSLNPGVGDE. The whole CDR3 protein is CASSLNPGVGDEQYF.

To note about this clone: The sequenced fragment ends 3 residues before the CDR3 boundary, so the rest is inferred from the germline J gene. The chain has TRBV6-1 and TRBJ1-3, with TRBD1 as a possible D gene (5 bases). Germline loops: CDR1 MNHNS, CDR2 SASEGT. This CDR3 is 15 amino acids long. The ends were cut back, 3 bases at V and 4 bases at J, with 13 bases in the middle. CDR3 region: CASSDGGGRGNTIYF. Partial CDR3 DNA: TGTGCCAGCAGTGACGGGGGGGGGAGAGGAAACACC.

Of note for this clone: The CDR3 end falls 3 residues outside the read, so it is completed with the germline J gene. V gene TRBV7-2 combines with J gene TRBJ2-7, with 12 bases aligning to TRBD2. Germline values: CDR1 SGHTA, CDR2 FQGNSA. V dropped 5 bases and J dropped 3; count of bases not matched to a gene: 5. The CDR3 runs 15 residues. The part of the CDR3 DNA that was read is TGTGCCAGCAGCCGGACTAGCGGGAACCTCTACGAG. Translation: CASSRTSGNLYE. The entire CDR3 sequence reads CASSRTSGNLYEQYF.

Remarks on this clone: The read finishes 3 residues shy of the CDR3 end, and the germline J gene is used to complete it. The chain is built from TRBV2 and TRBJ2-5; 7 bases line up with TRBD1. After removal of 3 bases from V and 0 bases from J, the junction contained 4 bases not matched to a gene. Germline V gene lookup returns CDR1 SNHLY and CDR2 FYNNEI. The CDR3 consists of 15 residues. The DNA read from the CDR3 is TGTGCCAGCAGTGAGGGACAGACTAACCAAGAGACC. Its protein product is CASSEGQTNQET. The whole CDR3 is CASSEGQTNQETQYF.

Worth noting for this clone: The observed sequence ends 3 residues before the CDR3 terminus, with the missing tail filled in from the germline J gene. This chain uses TRBV7-2 with TRBJ2-5, with TRBD1 as a possible D gene (6 bases). CDR3 length: 14 amino acids. Germline CDR1 and CDR2: SGHTA and FQGNSA. Trimming stripped 1 base from V and 7 bases from J, with 13 bases between. CDR3 bases read: TGTGCCAGCAGCTTAGAGGCTGGGGGCGGGACC. As protein: CASSLEAGGGT. The full CDR3 protein is CASSLEAGGGTQYF.

Remarks on this clone: The sequenced fragment ends 3 residues before the CDR3 boundary, so the rest is inferred from the germline J gene. The chain uses TRBV12-3 or TRBV12-4 and TRBJ2-5; D is perhaps TRBD2 (5 bases). This CDR3 spans 14 amino acids. The germline V and J ends were trimmed by 1 base and 5 bases, with 11 bases remaining between them. The sequenced CDR3 bases are TGTGCCAGCAGTTTAGGTGGCGGGCAGGAGACC. Translation gives CASSLGGGQET. In full, the CDR3 is CASSLGGGQETQYF.

With regard to this clone: The read ends 3 residues early relative to the CDR3; the germline J gene fills the gap. The gene calls are TRBV20-1 and TRBJ2-7, with D perhaps TRBD1 (5 bases). The length of the CDR3 is 15 residues. Germline-derived CDR1 and CDR2 are DFQATT and SNEGSKA (reference sequence). Trimming took 0 bases from V and 2 from J, leaving 14 bases between them. CDR3 amino acids: CSAREDDSGTYEQYF. Incomplete CDR3 DNA: TGCAGTGCTAGAGAAGACGACAGTGGAACCTACGAG.

In regard to this clone: The read finishes 3 residues shy of the CDR3 end, and the germline J gene is used to complete it. The chain links TRBV7-9 to TRBJ1-4; maybe TRBD1 (5 bases). The length of the CDR3 is 15 residues. V was shortened by 1 base and J by 5 bases, with 11 bases between the two germline ends. Germline V CDR1 and CDR2: SEHNR, FQNEAQ (reference sequence). CDR3 bases read: TGTGCCAGCAGCTTAGGGACGGGACTAAATGAAAAA. Translated: CASSLGTGLNEK. The whole CDR3 sequence is CASSLGTGLNEKLFF.

Details on this clone: The read is 3 residues too short to cover the CDR3 end, so that end is filled in from the germline J gene. The chain carries TRBV5-1 and TRBJ2-3; D is unclear. This CDR3 contains 12 residues. In germline, CDR1 is SGHRS, CDR2 YFSETQ. Trimming removed 3 bases from V and 4 bases from J, with 6 bases in between. Here the CDR3 reads CASSSGSDTQYF. The sequenced CDR3 bases are TGCGCCAGCAGCTCTGGCTCAGATACG.

Judged by frequency, this clone is medium-sized. The CDR3 extends 3 residues past the end of the read, so its final part is completed from the germline J gene. V gene TRBV18 combines with J gene TRBJ1-1, with a weak D call TRBD1 (6 bases). CDR3 length equals 16 residues. CDR1 KGHSH and CDR2 LQKENI come from the germline V gene. Trimming pared 3 bases from V and 4 bases from J, leaving 18 bases between. The CDR3 spells CASSPNPIQGFTEAFF. CDR3 DNA (partial): TGTGCCAGCTCACCCAACCCCATACAGGGATTCACTGAA. The full variable domain, in which reference TRBV18 and TRBJ1-1 provide the parts outside the CDR3, is NAGVMQNPRHLVRRRGQEARLRCSPMKGHSHVYWYRQLPEEGLKFMVYLQKENIIDESGMPKERFSAEFPKEGPSILRIQQVVRGDSAAYFCASSPNPIQGFTEAFFGQGTRLTVV.

About this clone: The sequence runs out 3 residues before the end of the CDR3; the remainder is reconstructed from the germline J gene. This chain links TRBV20-1 with TRBJ2-5, with D perhaps TRBD1 (5 bases). Looked up from germline, CDR1 is DFQATT and CDR2 is SNEGSKA (reference sequence). The V gene lost 1 base and the J gene lost 4 bases, with 10 bases spanning the gap. The CDR3 extends over 13 amino acids. The sequenced part of the CDR3 DNA is TGCAGTGCTAGAGCCGTAGGGGTAGAGACC. As protein: CSARAVGVET. The CDR3 in its entirety is CSARAVGVETQYF.

About this clone itself: The read ends 3 residues shy of where the CDR3 ends; the end is completed using the germline J gene. The chain uses TRBV5-6 and TRBJ1-2; 7 bases align to TRBD1. The CDR3 runs to 13 residues. With 2 bases clipped from V and 6 bases from J, the junction kept 4 bases outside the gene matches. Germline CDR1 reads SGHDT; CDR2 reads YYEEEE. CDR3 amino acids: CASSLRGGDGYTF. CDR3 DNA, as far as it was read: TGTGCCAGCAGCTTACGAGGGGGCGATGGC.

Comment on this clone: The sequence runs out 3 residues before the end of the CDR3; the remainder is reconstructed from the germline J gene. V and J are TRBV20-1 and TRBJ2-3; a weak D match, TRBD1 (6 bases). V was trimmed by 6 bases and J by 0 bases, leaving 16 bases between them. The germline V gene has CDR1 DFQATT and CDR2 SNEGSKA (reference sequence). The CDR3 runs 15 residues. CDR3 bases read: TGCAGTGCCTCTCGACAGGAACCCAGCACAGATACG. This sequence encodes CSASRQEPSTDT. The entire CDR3 is CSASRQEPSTDTQYF.

Turning to this clone: The observed sequence ends 3 residues before the CDR3 terminus, with the missing tail filled in from the germline J gene. The chain carries TRBV6-1 and TRBJ2-3, with D uncertain. Germline V CDR1 and CDR2: MNHNS, SASEGT. The CDR3 has 14 amino acids. V was clipped by 3 bases and J by 3 bases, with 10 bases between them. The part of the CDR3 DNA that was read is TGTGCCAGCAGTGATGCGCGCCTTACAGATACG. Translation gives CASSDARLTDT. The full CDR3 protein reads CASSDARLTDTQYF.